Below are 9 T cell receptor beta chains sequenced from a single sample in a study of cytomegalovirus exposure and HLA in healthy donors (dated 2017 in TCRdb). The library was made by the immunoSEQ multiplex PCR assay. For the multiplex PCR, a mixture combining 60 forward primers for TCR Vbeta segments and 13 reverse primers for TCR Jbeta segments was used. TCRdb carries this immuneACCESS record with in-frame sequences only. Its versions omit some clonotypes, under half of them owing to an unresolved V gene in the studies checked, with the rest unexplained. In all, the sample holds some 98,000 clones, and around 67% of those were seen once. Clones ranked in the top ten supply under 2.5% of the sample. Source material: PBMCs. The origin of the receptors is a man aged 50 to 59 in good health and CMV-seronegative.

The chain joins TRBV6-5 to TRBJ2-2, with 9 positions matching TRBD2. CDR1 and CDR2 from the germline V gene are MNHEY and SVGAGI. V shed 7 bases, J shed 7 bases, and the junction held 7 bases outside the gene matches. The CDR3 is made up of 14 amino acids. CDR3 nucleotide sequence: TGTGCCAGCAAGAACCCTAGCGGGGACGGGGAGCTGTTTTTT. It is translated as CASKNPSGDGELFF.

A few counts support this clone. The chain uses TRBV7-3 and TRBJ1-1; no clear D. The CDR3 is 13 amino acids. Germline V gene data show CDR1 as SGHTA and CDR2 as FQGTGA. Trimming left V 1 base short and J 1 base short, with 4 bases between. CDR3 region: CASSLSQNTEAFF. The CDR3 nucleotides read TGTGCCAGCAGCTTAAGTCAGAACACTGAAGCTTTCTTT.

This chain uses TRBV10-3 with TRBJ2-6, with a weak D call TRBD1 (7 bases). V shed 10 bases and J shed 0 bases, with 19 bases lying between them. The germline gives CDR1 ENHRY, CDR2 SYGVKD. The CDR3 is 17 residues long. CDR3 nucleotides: TGTGCCACCCAGGGGGGCACCCTAAGCTCTGGGGCCAACGTCCTGACTTTC. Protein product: CATQGGTLSSGANVLTF.

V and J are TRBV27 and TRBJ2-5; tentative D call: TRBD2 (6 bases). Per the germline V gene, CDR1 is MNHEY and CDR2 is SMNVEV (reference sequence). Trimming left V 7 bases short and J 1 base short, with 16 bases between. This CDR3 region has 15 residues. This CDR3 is CASTKGTLSQETQYF. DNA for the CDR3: TGTGCCAGCACCAAAGGGACTTTATCCCAAGAGACCCAGTACTTC.

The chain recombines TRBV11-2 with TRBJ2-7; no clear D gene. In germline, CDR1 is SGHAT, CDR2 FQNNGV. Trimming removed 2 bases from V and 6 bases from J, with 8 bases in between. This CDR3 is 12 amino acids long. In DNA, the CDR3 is TGTGCCAGCAGCTTACGGGTCTCCGAGCAGTACTTC. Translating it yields CASSLRVSEQYF.

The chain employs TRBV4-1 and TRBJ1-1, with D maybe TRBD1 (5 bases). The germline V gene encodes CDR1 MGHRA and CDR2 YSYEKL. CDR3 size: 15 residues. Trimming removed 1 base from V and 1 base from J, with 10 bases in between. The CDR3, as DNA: TGCGCCAGCAGCCAAGTGGGGGGGACGAACACTGAAGCTTTCTTT. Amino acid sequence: CASSQVGGTNTEAFF.

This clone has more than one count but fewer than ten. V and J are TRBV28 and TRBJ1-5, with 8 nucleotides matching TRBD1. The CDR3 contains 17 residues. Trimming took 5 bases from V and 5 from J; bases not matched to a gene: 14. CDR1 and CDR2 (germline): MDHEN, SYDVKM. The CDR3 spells CASSLWTGRYPDQPQHF. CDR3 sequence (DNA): TGTGCCAGCAGTCTCTGGACAGGGAGATATCCGGATCAGCCCCAGCATTTT.

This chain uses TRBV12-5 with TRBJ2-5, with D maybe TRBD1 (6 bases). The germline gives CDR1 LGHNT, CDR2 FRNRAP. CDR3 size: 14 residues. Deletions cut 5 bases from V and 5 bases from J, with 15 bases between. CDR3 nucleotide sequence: TGTGCTAGTGGTACGGTAGGGGGACGCGAGACCCAGTACTTC. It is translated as CASGTVGGRETQYF.

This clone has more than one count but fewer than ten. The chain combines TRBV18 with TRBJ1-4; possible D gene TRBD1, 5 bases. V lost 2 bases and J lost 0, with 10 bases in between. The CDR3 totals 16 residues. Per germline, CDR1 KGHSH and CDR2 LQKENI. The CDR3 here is CASSPSRQSTNEKLFF. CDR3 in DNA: TGTGCCAGCTCACCATCCCGACAGTCAACTAATGAAAAACTGTTTTTT.